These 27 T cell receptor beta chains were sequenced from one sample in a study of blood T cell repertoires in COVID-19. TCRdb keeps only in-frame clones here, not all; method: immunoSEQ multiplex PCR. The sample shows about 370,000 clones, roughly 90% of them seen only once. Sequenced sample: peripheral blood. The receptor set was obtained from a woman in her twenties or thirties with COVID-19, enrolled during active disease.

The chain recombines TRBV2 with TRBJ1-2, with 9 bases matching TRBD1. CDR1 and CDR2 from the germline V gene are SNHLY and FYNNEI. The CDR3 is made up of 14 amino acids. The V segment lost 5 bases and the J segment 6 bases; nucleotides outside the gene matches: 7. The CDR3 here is CASSRTGARNGYTF. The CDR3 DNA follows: TGTGCCAGCAGTCGGACAGGGGCTAGGAATGGCTACACCTTC.

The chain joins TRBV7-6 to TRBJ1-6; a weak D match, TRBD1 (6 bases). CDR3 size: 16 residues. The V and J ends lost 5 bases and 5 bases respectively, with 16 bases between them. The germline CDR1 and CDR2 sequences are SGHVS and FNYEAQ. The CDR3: CASSTKPHRDNSPLHF. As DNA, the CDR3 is TGTGCCAGCAGCACAAAGCCACACAGGGATAATTCACCCCTCCACTTT.

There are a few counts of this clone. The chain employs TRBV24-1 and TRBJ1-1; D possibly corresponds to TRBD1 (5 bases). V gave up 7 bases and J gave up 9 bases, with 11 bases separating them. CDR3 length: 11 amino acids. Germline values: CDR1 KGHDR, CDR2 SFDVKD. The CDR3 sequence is CATRQGGQAFF. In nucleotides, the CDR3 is TGTGCCACCAGGCAGGGTGGTCAAGCTTTCTTT.

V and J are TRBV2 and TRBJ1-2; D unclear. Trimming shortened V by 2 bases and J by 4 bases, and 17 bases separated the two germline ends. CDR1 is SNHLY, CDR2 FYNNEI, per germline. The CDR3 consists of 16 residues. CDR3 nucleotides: TGTGCCAGCAGTGAACTGGGAGTCCCCTCTAGCTATGGCTACACCTTC. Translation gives CASSELGVPSSYGYTF.

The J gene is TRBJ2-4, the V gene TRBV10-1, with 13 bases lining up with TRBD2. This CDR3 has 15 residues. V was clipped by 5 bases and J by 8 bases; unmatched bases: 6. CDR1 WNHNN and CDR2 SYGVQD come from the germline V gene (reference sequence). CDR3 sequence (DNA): TGCGCCAGCAGTTCGACTAGCGGGGGGCCGGACATTCAGTACTTC. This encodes CASSSTSGGPDIQYF.

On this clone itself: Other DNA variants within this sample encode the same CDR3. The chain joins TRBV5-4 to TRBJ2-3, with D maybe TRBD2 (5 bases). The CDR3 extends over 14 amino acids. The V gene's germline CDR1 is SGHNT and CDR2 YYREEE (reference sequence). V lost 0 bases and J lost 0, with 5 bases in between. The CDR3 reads CASSLGTSTDTQYF. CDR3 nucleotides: TGTGCCAGCAGCTTGGGGACTAGCACAGATACGCAGTATTTT.

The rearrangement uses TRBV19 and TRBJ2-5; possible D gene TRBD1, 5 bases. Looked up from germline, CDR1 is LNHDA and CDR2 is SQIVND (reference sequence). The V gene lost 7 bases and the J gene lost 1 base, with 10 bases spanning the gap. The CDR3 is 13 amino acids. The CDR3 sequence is CASTPTAQETQYF. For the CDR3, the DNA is TGTGCCAGTACGCCGACAGCCCAAGAGACCCAGTACTTC.

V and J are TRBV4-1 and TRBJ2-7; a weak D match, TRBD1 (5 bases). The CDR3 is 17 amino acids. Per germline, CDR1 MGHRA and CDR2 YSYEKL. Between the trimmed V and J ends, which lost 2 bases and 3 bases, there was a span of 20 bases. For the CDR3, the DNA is TGCGCCAGCAGCCAATCCCCCAGGGCAACGACCCTCTACGAGCAGTACTTC. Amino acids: CASSQSPRATTLYEQYF.

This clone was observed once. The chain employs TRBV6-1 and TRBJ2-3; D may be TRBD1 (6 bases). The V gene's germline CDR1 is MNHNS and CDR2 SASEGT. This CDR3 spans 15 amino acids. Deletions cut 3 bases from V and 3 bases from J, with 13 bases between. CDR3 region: CASSDIQRGTDTQYF. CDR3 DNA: TGTGCCAGCAGTGACATTCAAAGGGGGACAGATACGCAGTATTTT.

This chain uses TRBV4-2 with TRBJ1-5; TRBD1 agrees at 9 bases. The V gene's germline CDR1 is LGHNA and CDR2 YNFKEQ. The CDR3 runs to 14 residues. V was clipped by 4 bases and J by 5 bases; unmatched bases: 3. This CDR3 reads CASSPRTGDQPQHF. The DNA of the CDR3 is TGTGCCAGCAGCCCCAGGACAGGGGATCAGCCCCAGCATTTT.

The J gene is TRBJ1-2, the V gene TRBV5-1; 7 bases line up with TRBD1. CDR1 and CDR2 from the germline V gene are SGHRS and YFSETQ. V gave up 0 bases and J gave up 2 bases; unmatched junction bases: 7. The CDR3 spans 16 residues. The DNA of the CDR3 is TGCGCCAGCAGCTTGGCGGGCTCGACAGGGAACTATGGCTACACCTTC. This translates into CASSLAGSTGNYGYTF.

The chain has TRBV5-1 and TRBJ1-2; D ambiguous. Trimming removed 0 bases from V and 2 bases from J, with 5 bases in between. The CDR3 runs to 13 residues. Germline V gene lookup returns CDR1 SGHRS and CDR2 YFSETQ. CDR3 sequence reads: CASSLVRNYGYTF. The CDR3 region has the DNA TGCGCCAGCAGCTTGGTACGGAACTATGGCTACACCTTC.

The CDR3 sequence: CASSLTAGDEQYV. CDR3 sequence (DNA): TGTGCCAGCAGTTTAACGGCAGGGGACGAGCAGTACGTC. The gene calls are TRBV27 and TRBJ2-7; D might be TRBD1 (6 bases). The germline V gene has CDR1 MNHEY and CDR2 SMNVEV (reference sequence). V lost 2 bases, J lost 5 bases, and 10 bases lay in between. This CDR3 spans 13 amino acids.

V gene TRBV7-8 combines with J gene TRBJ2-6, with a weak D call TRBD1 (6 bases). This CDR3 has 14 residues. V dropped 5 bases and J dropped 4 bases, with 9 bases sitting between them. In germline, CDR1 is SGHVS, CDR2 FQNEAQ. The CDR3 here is CASSHTGGANVLTF. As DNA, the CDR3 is TGTGCCAGCAGCCATACAGGGGGGGCCAACGTCCTGACTTTC.

The CDR3 here is CASSPRDRNYGYTF. CDR3 bases: TGTGCCAGCAGCCCGAGGGACAGGAACTATGGCTACACCTTC. The chain carries TRBV5-6 and TRBJ1-2; 8 bases are shared with TRBD1. The CDR3 totals 14 residues. Trimming cost V 4 bases and J 2 bases; bases outside gene matches: 4. From germline, CDR1 is SGHDT and CDR2 YYEEEE.

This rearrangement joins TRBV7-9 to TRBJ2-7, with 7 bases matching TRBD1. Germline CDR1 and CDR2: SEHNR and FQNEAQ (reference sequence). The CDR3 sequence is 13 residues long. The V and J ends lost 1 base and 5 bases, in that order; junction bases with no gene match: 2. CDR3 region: CASSLGQGNEQYV. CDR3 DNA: TGTGCCAGCAGCTTAGGACAGGGAAACGAGCAGTACGTC.

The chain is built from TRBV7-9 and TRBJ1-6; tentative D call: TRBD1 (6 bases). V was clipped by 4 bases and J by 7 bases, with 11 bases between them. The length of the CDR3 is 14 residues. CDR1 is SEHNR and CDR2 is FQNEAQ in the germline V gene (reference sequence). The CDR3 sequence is CASSSVTGNSPLHF. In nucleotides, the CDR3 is TGTGCCAGCAGCTCCGTCACAGGGAATTCACCCCTCCACTTT.

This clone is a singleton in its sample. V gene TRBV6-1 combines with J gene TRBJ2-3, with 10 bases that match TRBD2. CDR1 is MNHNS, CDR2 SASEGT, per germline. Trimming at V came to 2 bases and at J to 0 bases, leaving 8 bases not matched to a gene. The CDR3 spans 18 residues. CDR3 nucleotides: TGTGCCAGCAGTGAATGGATCTCGACTAGCGGGAGCACAGATACGCAGTATTTT. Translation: CASSEWISTSGSTDTQYF.

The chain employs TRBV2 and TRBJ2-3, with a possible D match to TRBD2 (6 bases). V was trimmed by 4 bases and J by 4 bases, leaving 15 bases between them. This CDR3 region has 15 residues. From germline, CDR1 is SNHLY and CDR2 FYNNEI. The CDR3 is CASSGGGRRADTQYF. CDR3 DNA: TGTGCCAGCAGTGGTGGGGGGAGAAGGGCAGATACGCAGTATTTT.

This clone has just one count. The CDR3, as DNA: TGTGCCAGTAGTAATTTGGGGGGGGAGACCCAGTACTTC. Translated: CASSNLGGETQYF. This sequence joins TRBV19 and TRBJ2-5; the match to TRBD2 covers 7 bases. V lost 4 bases and J lost 5; bases outside the gene matches: 4. The germline CDR1 and CDR2 sequences are LNHDA and SQIVND (reference sequence). This CDR3 is 13 amino acids long. The entire variable domain, with the rest obtained from reference TRBV19 and TRBJ2-5, is as follows: DGGITQSPKYLFRKEGQNVTLSCEQNLNHDAMYWYRQDPGQGLRLIYYSQIVNDFQKGDIAEGYSVSREKKESFPLTVTSAQKNPTAFYLCASSNLGGETQYFGPGTRLLVL.

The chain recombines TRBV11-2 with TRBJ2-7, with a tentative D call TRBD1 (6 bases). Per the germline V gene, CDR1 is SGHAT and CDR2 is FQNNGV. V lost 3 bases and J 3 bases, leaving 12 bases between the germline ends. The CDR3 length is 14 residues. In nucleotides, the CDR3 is TGTGCCAGCAGCTTGGGACATGGGGGCTACGAGCAGTACTTC. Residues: CASSLGHGGYEQYF.

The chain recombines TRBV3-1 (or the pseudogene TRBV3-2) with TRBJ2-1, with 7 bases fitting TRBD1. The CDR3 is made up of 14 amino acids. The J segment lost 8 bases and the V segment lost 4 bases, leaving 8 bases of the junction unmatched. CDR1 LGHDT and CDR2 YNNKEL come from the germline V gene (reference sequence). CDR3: CASSRGTAGYEQFF. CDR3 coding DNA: TGTGCCAGCAGCCGGGGGACAGCAGGCTATGAGCAGTTCTTC.

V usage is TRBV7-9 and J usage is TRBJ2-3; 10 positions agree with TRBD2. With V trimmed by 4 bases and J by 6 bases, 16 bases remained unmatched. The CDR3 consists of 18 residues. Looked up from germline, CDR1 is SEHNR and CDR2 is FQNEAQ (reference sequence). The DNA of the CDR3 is TGTGCCAGCAGCTCCACTCTCCGAGCGGGAGGGGCCCATGATACGCAGTATTTT. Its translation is CASSSTLRAGGAHDTQYF.

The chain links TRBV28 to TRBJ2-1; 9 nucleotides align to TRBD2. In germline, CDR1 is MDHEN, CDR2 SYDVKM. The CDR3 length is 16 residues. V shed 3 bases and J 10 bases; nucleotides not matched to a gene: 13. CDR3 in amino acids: CASSFWPSGEEREQFF. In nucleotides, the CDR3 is TGTGCCAGCAGTTTTTGGCCTAGCGGGGAGGAAAGGGAGCAGTTCTTC.

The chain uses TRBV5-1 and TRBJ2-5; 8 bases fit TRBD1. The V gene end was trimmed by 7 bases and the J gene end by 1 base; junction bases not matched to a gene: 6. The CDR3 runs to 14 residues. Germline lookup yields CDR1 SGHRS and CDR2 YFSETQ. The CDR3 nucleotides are TGCGCCAGCGGATTACAGGGGGGCCAAGAGACCCAGTACTTC. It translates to CASGLQGGQETQYF.

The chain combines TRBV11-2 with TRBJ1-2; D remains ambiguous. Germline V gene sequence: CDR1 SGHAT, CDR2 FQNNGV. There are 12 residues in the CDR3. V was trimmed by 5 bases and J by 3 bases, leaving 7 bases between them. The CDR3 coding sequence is TGTGCCAGCAGCAAGGGAGACTATGGCTACACCTTC. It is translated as CASSKGDYGYTF.

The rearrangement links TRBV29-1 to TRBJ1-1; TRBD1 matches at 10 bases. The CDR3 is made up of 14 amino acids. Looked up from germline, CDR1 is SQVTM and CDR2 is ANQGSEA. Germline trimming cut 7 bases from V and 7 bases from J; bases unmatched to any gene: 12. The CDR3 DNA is TGCAGCGGTACCCCGACAGGGGGCGGAGGTGAAGCTTTCTTT. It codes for CSGTPTGGGGEAFF.